These 18 T cell receptor beta chains share one sample of origin, sequenced in a study of OX40 agonist ivuxolimab in advanced cancers. The assay was immunoSEQ multiplex PCR, and TCRdb's table has in-frame clones only and misses some. The table records tens of thousands of clones, roughly nine tenths of them present only once. The material sequenced was CD4+ or CD8+ T cells sorted from blood, taken in a trial of the OX40 agonist ivuxolimab. The receptors come from an adult with an advanced solid tumor such as melanoma, head and neck, liver or kidney cancer.

J is TRBJ1-2 and V is TRBV11-2; tentative D call: TRBD1 (6 bases). Germline assignment: CDR1 SGHAT and CDR2 FQNNGV. The CDR3 totals 14 residues. Between the trimmed V and J ends, which lost 3 bases and 5 bases, there was a span of 13 bases. The CDR3 region is CASSFSGGEYGYTF. The CDR3 DNA is TGTGCCAGCAGCTTTTCGGGGGGCGAGTATGGCTACACCTTC.

V gene TRBV27 combines with J gene TRBJ1-2, with a tentative D call TRBD1 (6 bases). Germline V lookup: CDR1 MNHEY, CDR2 SMNVEV (reference sequence). The CDR3 is 13 residues long. V gave up 6 bases and J gave up 4 bases, with 12 bases separating them. Here the CDR3 DNA reads TGTGCCAGCAGCAAGACAGGTTTCTATGGCTACACCTTC. It codes for CASSKTGFYGYTF.

The chain links TRBV7-9 to TRBJ2-1; TRBD1 aligns across 8 bases. The V gene's germline CDR1 is SEHNR and CDR2 FQNEAQ (reference sequence). With V trimmed by 1 base and J by 0 bases, 2 bases remained unmatched. The CDR3 sequence is 16 residues long. In DNA, the CDR3 is TGTGCCAGCAGCTTAGTTACAGGGGGCTCCTACAATGAGCAGTTCTTC. Encoded protein: CASSLVTGGSYNEQFF.

V is TRBV5-1 and J is TRBJ2-7; D is possibly TRBD1 (5 bases). The ends were cut back, 2 bases at V and 6 bases at J, with 18 bases in the middle. The CDR3 has 15 amino acids. The germline gives CDR1 SGHRS, CDR2 YFSETQ. The CDR3, as DNA: TGCGCCAGCAGCTTAGGACATCCTCAACCCCTCGAGCAGTACTTC. Translation gives CASSLGHPQPLEQYF.

This clone was detected once. The rearrangement joins TRBV6-5 to TRBJ2-7, with D unresolved. CDR1 is MNHEY and CDR2 is SVGAGI in the germline V gene. This CDR3 is 15 amino acids long. Trimming stripped 7 bases from V and 2 bases from J, with 18 bases between. As DNA, the CDR3 is TGTGCCAGCAACCCCAAAGAGGCAGGAACCTACGAGCAGTACTTC. Encoded protein: CASNPKEAGTYEQYF.

CDR3: CAWSVEWGGTSHNEQFF. CDR3 in DNA: TGTGCCTGGAGTGTTGAGTGGGGGGGGACTAGCCACAATGAGCAGTTCTTC. The chain joins TRBV30 to TRBJ2-1; 9 positions agree with TRBD2. The CDR3 is 17 residues long. Per germline, CDR1 GTSNPN and CDR2 SVGIG (reference sequence). J gave up 5 bases and V 0 bases, and 11 bases lay outside the gene matches.

The rearrangement links TRBV6-1 to TRBJ2-4; D might be TRBD1 or TRBD2, each matching 5 bases. V lost 3 bases and J 7 bases, leaving 10 bases between the germline ends. Germline CDR1 MNHNS, CDR2 SASEGT. The CDR3 covers 13 residues. CDR3 sequence: CASSDRERNIQYF. The CDR3 region has the DNA TGTGCCAGCAGTGACAGGGAGAGGAACATTCAGTACTTC.

The chain recombines TRBV2 with TRBJ2-5; D might be TRBD2 (6 bases). Per germline, CDR1 SNHLY and CDR2 FYNNEI. CDR3 size: 11 residues. V lost 6 bases, J lost 11 bases, and 13 bases lay in between. The CDR3 DNA follows: TGTGCCAGCAGGAACTCGGGGGAGCAGTACTTC. Amino acids: CASRNSGEQYF.

This clone was found a few times. The chain combines TRBV14 with TRBJ1-2; D is perhaps TRBD1 (6 bases). This CDR3 is 15 amino acids long. V was shortened by 4 bases and J by 2 bases, with 14 bases between the two germline ends. CDR1 and CDR2 from the germline V gene are SGHDN and FVKESK. The CDR3 loop is CASSPFGQGNYGYTF. The DNA of the CDR3 is TGTGCCAGCAGCCCATTCGGGCAGGGGAACTATGGCTACACCTTC.

The chain employs TRBV7-2 and TRBJ1-1; TRBD1 is a possible D gene (5 bases). Germline assignment: CDR1 SGHTA and CDR2 FQGNSA. The CDR3 length is 14 residues. V dropped 3 bases and J dropped 1 base, with 9 bases sitting between them. CDR3 bases: TGTGCCAGCAGCTTCGGACACCAGAACACTGAAGCTTTCTTT. Translation: CASSFGHQNTEAFF.

This clone has more than one count but fewer than ten. This sequence joins TRBV28 and TRBJ1-5; D possibly corresponds to TRBD1 (6 bases). V lost 6 bases and J lost 3, with 21 bases in between. Germline CDR1 and CDR2: MDHEN and SYDVKM. The length of the CDR3 is 17 residues. CDR3 DNA: TGTGCCAGCAGGATAGACAGGTCATGGAATTACAATCAGCCCCAGCATTTT. This translates into CASRIDRSWNYNQPQHF.

The sample holds one count of this clone. The rearrangement joins TRBV9 to TRBJ2-5; no definite D call. This CDR3 is 14 amino acids long. Germline-derived CDR1 and CDR2 are SGDLS and YYNGEE. V lost 4 bases and J lost 3, with 13 bases in between. CDR3 nucleotides: TGTGCCAGCAGCAATAGTCGTGGGAAAGAGACCCAGTACTTC. Translation gives CASSNSRGKETQYF. Supplemented by reference TRBV9 and TRBJ2-5, the full variable domain reads DSGVTQTPKHLITATGQRVTLRCSPRSGDLSVYWYQQSLDQGLQFLIQYYNGEERAKGNILERFSAQQFPDLHSELNLSSLELGDSALYFCASSNSRGKETQYFGPGTRLLVL.

This clone was observed a handful of times. V is TRBV2 and J is TRBJ2-3, with 7 nucleotides matching TRBD2. Trimming at V came to 8 bases and at J to 5 bases, leaving 13 bases not matched to a gene. The CDR3 length is 15 residues. Per the germline V gene, CDR1 is SNHLY and CDR2 is FYNNEI. CDR3 loop: CASSPSGSPRDTQYF. The CDR3 nucleotides are TGTGCCAGCTCCCCTAGCGGTTCCCCACGAGATACGCAGTATTTT.

This rearrangement joins TRBV27 to TRBJ2-7; perhaps TRBD1 as D (5 bases). The length of the CDR3 is 14 residues. Trimming shortened V by 3 bases and J by 2 bases, and 11 bases separated the two germline ends. Germline CDR1 MNHEY, CDR2 SMNVEV (reference sequence). The CDR3 DNA reads TGTGCCAGCAGTTTTGCAGGGCCCACCTACGAGCAGTACTTC. Residues: CASSFAGPTYEQYF.

This chain uses TRBV4-3 with TRBJ1-1; D is unresolved. CDR1 LGHNA and CDR2 YSLEER come from the germline V gene. The CDR3 totals 13 residues. Trimming removed 1 base from V and 1 base from J, with 4 bases in between. The DNA for the CDR3 is TGCGCCAGCAGCCAAGCGAGGAACACTGAAGCTTTCTTT. Protein product: CASSQARNTEAFF.

V is TRBV27 and J is TRBJ1-2, with TRBD1 identical over 12 bases. The trim removed 5 bases at V and 3 bases at J, leaving 13 bases unmatched. Germline loops: CDR1 MNHEY, CDR2 SMNVEV (reference sequence). This CDR3 region has 18 residues. Here the CDR3 DNA reads TGTGCCAGCAGTGCCCTCGGGACAGGGGGCAGCCGTGACTATGGCTACACCTTC. This encodes CASSALGTGGSRDYGYTF.

V and J are TRBV18 and TRBJ2-7; D ambiguous. Germline values: CDR1 KGHSH, CDR2 LQKENI. The V gene lost 1 base and the J gene lost 5 bases, with 9 bases spanning the gap. The CDR3 has 13 residues. DNA of the CDR3: TGTGCCAGCTCACCACGAGTCACTCACGAGCAGTACTTC. It is translated as CASSPRVTHEQYF.

V is TRBV7-9 and J is TRBJ1-5; 9 bases are a match to TRBD1. The CDR3 has 14 residues. The J segment lost 6 bases and the V segment lost 1 base, leaving 1 base of the junction unmatched. Germline V gene sequence: CDR1 SEHNR, CDR2 FQNEAQ (reference sequence). CDR3: CASSLEGQGQPQHF. In DNA form, the CDR3 reads TGTGCCAGCAGCTTAGAGGGACAGGGTCAGCCCCAGCATTTT.